Detailed here is one TCR beta chain. Its antigen is unknown. This specimen belongs to a study of CD8 T cells in ankylosing spondylitis. TCRdb analysed the 5' RACE reads with MiXCR anew, one entry per CDR3 protein. The sample carries more than 150,000 distinct CDR3 sequences, 11% recorded once. Study results and caveats: Reportedly, matched ankylosing spondylitis synovial fluid was significantly enriched for disease-linked clones.

Material: blood, either unsorted or a sorted T cell fraction (not recorded which). The TCR was taken from a male donor with ankylosing spondylitis or in good health (not recorded which).

This chain's CDR3 is CASGPVGGGFPRDEQFF. The CDR3 DNA sequence: TGTGCCAGCGGCCCTGTGGGCGGGGGGTTCCCAAGGGATGAGCAGTTCTTC. The chain employs TRBV7-2 and TRBJ2-1, with TRBD2 matching 8 bases. The germline CDR1 and CDR2 sequences are SGHTA and FQGNSA. V dropped 8 bases and J dropped 8; count of bases not matched to a gene: 20. This CDR3 contains 17 residues.